The next 11 T cell receptor beta chains were all read from a single sample in a study of T cell responses to AZD1222 COVID-19 vaccine. Sequenced by immunoSEQ multiplex PCR; TCRdb stores in-frame clones only, minus some. The sample shows 90,000 to 110,000 clones, roughly 86% of them seen only once. The sample was peripheral blood, taken on day 0 of MenACWY control vaccination. These receptors originate from an adult in good health.

This chain links TRBV4-2 with TRBJ1-5; unclear D gene. Deletions cut 1 base from V and 3 bases from J, with 7 bases between. The CDR3 length is 14 residues. Germline V gene sequence: CDR1 LGHNA, CDR2 YNFKEQ. In nucleotides, the CDR3 is TGTGCCAGCAGCCAAGGCGGTCCCAATCAGCCCCAGCATTTT. Its translation: CASSQGGPNQPQHF.

This chain links TRBV29-1 with TRBJ1-1; 8 bases are a match to TRBD1. This CDR3 comprises 13 residues. J lost 1 base, V lost 6 bases, and 4 bases had no gene match. CDR1 SQVTM and CDR2 ANQGSEA come from the germline V gene. The CDR3 spells CSVNRGGNTEAFF. The CDR3 coding sequence is TGCAGCGTGAACAGGGGGGGGAACACTGAAGCTTTCTTT.

The genes are TRBV15 and TRBJ1-5; D call uncertain. Germline loops: CDR1 LNHNV, CDR2 YYDKDF (reference sequence). Trimming removed 3 bases at V and 5 bases at J, with 5 bases between. CDR3 length: 12 residues. This CDR3 reads CATSSQDQPQHF. The CDR3 coding sequence is TGTGCCACCAGCAGCCAAGATCAGCCCCAGCATTTT.

The V and J genes are TRBV6-5 and TRBJ1-2, with D hard to call. V lost 2 bases and J lost 1, with 8 bases in between. Germline lookup yields CDR1 MNHEY and CDR2 SVGAGI. This CDR3 has 14 residues. The CDR3 nucleotides read TGTGCCAGCAGTTACGGGCCGGATAACTATGGCTACACCTTC. Protein: CASSYGPDNYGYTF.

This chain joins TRBV27 and TRBJ2-7; a weak D match, TRBD2 (6 bases). The V end was cut by 3 bases, the J end by 2 bases, with 14 bases between. This CDR3 has 15 residues. CDR1 MNHEY and CDR2 SMNVEV come from the germline V gene (reference sequence). The CDR3 reads CASSFGRDLPYEQYF. In DNA, the CDR3 is TGTGCCAGCAGTTTCGGGCGGGACCTACCCTACGAGCAGTACTTC.

V and J are TRBV27 and TRBJ1-5; D unclear. CDR1 is MNHEY and CDR2 is SMNVEV in the germline V gene (reference sequence). The CDR3 has 15 amino acids. Trimming stripped 3 bases from V and 2 bases from J, with 11 bases between. The DNA of the CDR3 is TGTGCCAGCAGTTTGCTTGGACCGGGCAATCAGCCCCAGCATTTT. It encodes CASSLLGPGNQPQHF.

This rearrangement joins TRBV6-8 to TRBJ2-2, with D perhaps TRBD1 (5 bases). CDR1 and CDR2 from the germline V gene are MNHGY and SAAAGT. With 6 bases removed from V and 4 bases from J, the gap between germline ends came to 12 bases. The CDR3 totals 14 residues. The CDR3 DNA sequence: TGTGCCAGCAGGTTGGGGCCGAGCACCGGGGAGCTGTTTTTT. Translation: CASRLGPSTGELFF.

The genes are TRBV5-1 and TRBJ1-1; D call uncertain. Trimming took off 4 bases at V and 8 bases at J, with 21 bases between the two ends. Germline assignment: CDR1 SGHRS and CDR2 YFSETQ. The CDR3 has 15 residues. This chain's CDR3 is CASSPILGSLAEAFF. In DNA, the CDR3 is TGCGCCAGCAGCCCTATACTGGGCTCTCTGGCAGAAGCTTTCTTT.

The chain is built from TRBV5-4 and TRBJ1-2, with D maybe TRBD1 (5 bases). The CDR3 covers 15 residues. The V end lost 2 bases, the J end lost 1 base, and 12 bases lay between the germline ends. Germline-derived CDR1 and CDR2 are SGHNT and YYREEE (reference sequence). The CDR3 is CASSFDSMVNYGYTF. The CDR3 DNA follows: TGTGCCAGCAGCTTCGACAGTATGGTTAACTATGGCTACACCTTC.

The CDR3 DNA reads as TGTGCCAGCAGCTTGGGCGGGAGGTCGGAAAAGACCCAGTACTTC. Translated, it gives CASSLGGRSEKTQYF. The V call is TRBV7-8, the J call TRBJ2-5; the match to TRBD2 covers 8 bases. Trimming at V came to 3 bases and at J to 6 bases, leaving 9 bases not matched to a gene. Germline V lookup: CDR1 SGHVS, CDR2 FQNEAQ. The CDR3 loop spans 15 amino acids.

This clone has just one count. V and J are TRBV25-1 and TRBJ1-2; the D gene is possibly TRBD1 (5 bases). The germline V gene has CDR1 MGHDK and CDR2 SYGVNS. The CDR3 is 15 residues long. The ends were cut back, 2 bases at V and 8 bases at J, with 18 bases in the middle. The CDR3 sequence is CASSEHAGTEGGYTF. The CDR3 DNA reads TGTGCCAGCAGTGAACATGCAGGCACCGAGGGGGGCTACACCTTC.